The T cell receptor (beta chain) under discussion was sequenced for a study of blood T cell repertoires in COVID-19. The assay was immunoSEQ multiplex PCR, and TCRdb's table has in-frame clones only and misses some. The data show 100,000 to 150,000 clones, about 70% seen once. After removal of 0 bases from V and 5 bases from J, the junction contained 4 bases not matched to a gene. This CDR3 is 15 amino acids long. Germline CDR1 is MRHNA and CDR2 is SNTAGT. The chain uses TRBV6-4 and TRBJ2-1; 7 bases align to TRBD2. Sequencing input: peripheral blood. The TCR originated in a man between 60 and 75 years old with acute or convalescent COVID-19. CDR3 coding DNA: TGTGCCAGCAGTGACTCGCTCGGGGGGAACAATGAGCAGTTCTTC. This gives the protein CASSDSLGGNNEQFF.